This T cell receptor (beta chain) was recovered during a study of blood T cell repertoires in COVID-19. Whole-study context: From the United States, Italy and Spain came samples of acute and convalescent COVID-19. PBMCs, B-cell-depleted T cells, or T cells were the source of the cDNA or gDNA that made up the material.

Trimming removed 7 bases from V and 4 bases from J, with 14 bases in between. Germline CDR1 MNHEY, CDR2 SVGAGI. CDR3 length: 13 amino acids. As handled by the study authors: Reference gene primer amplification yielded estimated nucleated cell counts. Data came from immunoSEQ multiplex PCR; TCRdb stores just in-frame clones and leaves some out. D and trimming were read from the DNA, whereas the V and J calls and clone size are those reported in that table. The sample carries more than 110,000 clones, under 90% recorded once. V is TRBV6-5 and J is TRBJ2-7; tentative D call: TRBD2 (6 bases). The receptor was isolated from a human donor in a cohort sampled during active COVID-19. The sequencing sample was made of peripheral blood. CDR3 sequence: CASTTLAKYEQYF. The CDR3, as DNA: TGTGCCAGCACTACCCTAGCGAAGTACGAGCAGTACTTC.